These 17 T cell receptor beta chains came from one sample sequenced in a study of blood T cells in healthy people across ages. The second PCR ran about 6 to 12 cycles with a sample-barcoded 5' primer and J-beta primers. TCRdb independently ran MiXCR on the 5' RACE reads; one entry per CDR3 protein. The repertoire holds about 680,000 distinct CDR3 sequences, with about 52% as singletons. Sequenced input: blood. The receptors derive from a woman aged 60-75 years in good health.

The chain has TRBV4-3 and TRBJ2-7; D may be TRBD2 (5 bases). Germline V gene lookup returns CDR1 LGHNA and CDR2 YSLEER. CDR3 length: 14 amino acids. V was trimmed by 4 bases and J by 5 bases, leaving 15 bases between them. CDR3 nucleotides: TGCGCCAGCAGCCCCGAAACTAGTCTGGACGAGCAGTACTTC. This translates into CASSPETSLDEQYF.

The V gene is TRBV7-8, the J gene TRBJ1-6, with a possible D match to TRBD1 (5 bases). The CDR3 is 19 residues long. V dropped 5 bases and J dropped 5 bases, with 25 bases sitting between them. Germline V gives CDR1 SGHVS, CDR2 FQNEAQ. The CDR3 DNA reads as TGTGCCAGCAGCCCCCAAGCTCGGACCGGGACGAGGGATAATTCACCCCTCCACTTT. Its translation is CASSPQARTGTRDNSPLHF.

This clonotype was seen at least ten times. V usage is TRBV12-3 or TRBV12-4 and J usage is TRBJ2-5; 11 nucleotides agree with TRBD1. The J segment lost 5 bases and the V segment lost 5 bases, leaving 16 bases of the junction unmatched. This CDR3 spans 18 amino acids. CDR3: CASSKRPRTGGVMETQYF. The CDR3 DNA follows: TGTGCCAGCAGTAAAAGGCCACGGACAGGGGGCGTTATGGAGACCCAGTACTTC.

J is TRBJ2-7 and V is TRBV7-2, with no clear D. Germline V gene sequence: CDR1 SGHTA, CDR2 FQGNSA. The CDR3 consists of 13 residues. V gave up 3 bases and J gave up 1 base, with 7 bases separating them. The chain's CDR3 is CASSFSKSYEQYF. CDR3 bases: TGTGCCAGCAGCTTTTCCAAGTCCTACGAGCAGTACTTC.

Turning to this clonotype: Compared with germline, one end of the junction differs, possibly owing to a read error. V and J are TRBV28 and TRBJ2-1, with D unclear. The length of the CDR3 is 12 residues. Germline V CDR1 and CDR2: MDHEN, SYDVKM. This CDR3 is CASSEGYDERFF. CDR3 coding DNA: TGTGCCAGCAGTGAAGGGTACGATGAGCGGTTCTTC.

This chain uses TRBV7-6 with TRBJ1-2; 8 nucleotides line up with TRBD1. The CDR3 is 15 amino acids. The V segment lost 4 bases and the J segment 6 bases; nucleotides outside the gene matches: 10. CDR1 and CDR2 from the germline V gene are SGHVS and FNYEAQ. The CDR3 bases are TGTGCCAGCAGCTCCCGGGCCAGGGGGCCAGATGGCTACACCTTC. Translating it yields CASSSRARGPDGYTF.

The count of this clonotype is one. The chain recombines TRBV4-3 with TRBJ2-1; 9 nucleotides line up with TRBD2. This CDR3 is 16 amino acids long. The V gene's germline CDR1 is LGHNA and CDR2 YSLEER. The V gene end was trimmed by 0 bases and the J gene end by 3 bases; junction bases not matched to a gene: 3. The CDR3 reads CASSQDRLAVYNEQFF. In DNA form, the CDR3 reads TGCGCCAGCAGCCAAGATCGACTAGCGGTCTACAATGAGCAGTTCTTC.

The chain has TRBV28 and TRBJ2-5; 10 bases are a match to TRBD1. The CDR3 contains 16 residues. The trim removed 3 bases at V and 5 bases at J, leaving 9 bases unmatched. Germline CDR1 is MDHEN and CDR2 is SYDVKM. The CDR3 nucleotides are TGTGCCAGCAGTTTTGCGGACAGGGGGAGATCGGAGACCCAGTACTTC. It codes for CASSFADRGRSETQYF.

This clonotype showed up just a few times. The chain is built from TRBV28 and TRBJ2-3, with TRBD2 matching 9 bases. With 6 bases clipped from V and 4 bases from J, the junction kept 5 bases outside the gene matches. The CDR3 covers 14 residues. The germline CDR1 and CDR2 sequences are MDHEN and SYDVKM. CDR3 in amino acids: CASRGTSLSDTQYF. In nucleotides, the CDR3 is TGTGCCAGCAGGGGGACTAGCCTTTCAGATACGCAGTATTTT.

The gene calls are TRBV2 and TRBJ2-7; D is possibly TRBD1 or TRBD2 (5 bases each). CDR1 and CDR2 from the germline V gene are SNHLY and FYNNEI. This CDR3 region has 17 residues. V lost 6 bases to trimming and J lost 3 bases, with 24 bases between them. The CDR3 bases are TGTGCCAGCAGGTCCCGAAGGGACCCCAATCCTTTCTACGAGCAGTACTTC. Residues: CASRSRRDPNPFYEQYF.

This clonotype was seen only a few times. This chain joins TRBV20-1 and TRBJ1-4; 7 nucleotides agree with TRBD1. CDR1 DFQATT and CDR2 SNEGSKA come from the germline V gene (reference sequence). J gave up 2 bases and V 0 bases, and 3 bases lay outside the gene matches. The CDR3 runs 15 residues. CDR3 DNA: TGCAGTGCTAGAGAAGGGGGCAGGACTAATGAAAAACTGTTTTTT. Translated: CSAREGGRTNEKLFF.

The gene calls are TRBV10-3 and TRBJ2-2; perhaps TRBD1 as D (5 bases). CDR1 is ENHRY and CDR2 is SYGVKD in the germline V gene. V lost 10 bases and J lost 3, with 15 bases in between. The length of the CDR3 is 14 residues. The CDR3 reads CATRTLEDTGELFF. The CDR3 bases are TGTGCCACTAGGACACTCGAGGACACCGGGGAGCTGTTTTTT.

The chain recombines TRBV20-1 with TRBJ1-1, with D uncertain. Germline V gene sequence: CDR1 DFQATT, CDR2 SNEGSKA (reference sequence). Trimming pared 0 bases from V and 0 bases from J, leaving 11 bases between. There are 15 residues in the CDR3. The CDR3 is CSARDRVQLNTEAFF. As DNA, the CDR3 is TGCAGTGCTAGAGATCGAGTACAGCTGAACACTGAAGCTTTCTTT.

A word on this clonotype: This could be a read error, since a much larger clone is one nucleotide away. J is TRBJ2-7 and V is TRBV12-3 or TRBV12-4; 13 bases are shared with TRBD2. The CDR3 is 15 amino acids. The CDR3 nucleotides read TGTACCAGCAGTTTGGGACTAGCGGGGTTCTACGAGCAGTACTTC. Its translation: CTSSLGLAGFYEQYF.

The chain carries TRBV29-1 and TRBJ2-3; D tentatively reads TRBD1 or TRBD2 (6 bases each). Trimming shortened V by 2 bases and J by 3 bases, and 12 bases separated the two germline ends. The CDR3 runs to 14 residues. The germline gives CDR1 SQVTM, CDR2 ANQGSEA. The CDR3 coding sequence is TGCAGCGTTGAACCCGGGGGCGGGACAGATACGCAGTATTTT. Translating gives CSVEPGGGTDTQYF.

The rearrangement uses TRBV7-2 and TRBJ1-1, with 9 bases matching TRBD1. The CDR3 is 15 amino acids. CDR1 is SGHTA, CDR2 FQGNSA, per germline. V lost 5 bases to trimming and J lost 5 bases; unmatched junction nucleotides: 9. The CDR3 DNA follows: TGTGCCAGCAGCATCACAGGGGGCGGGTATACTGAAGCTTTCTTT. Encoded protein: CASSITGGGYTEAFF. Based on the CDR3 plus reference TRBV7-2 and TRBJ1-1, the full variable domain is GAGVSQSPSNKVTEKGKDVELRCDPISGHTALYWYRQSLGQGLEFLIYFQGNSAPDKSGLPSDRFSAERTGGSVSTLTIQRTQQEDSAVYLCASSITGGGYTEAFFGQGTRLTVV.

This chain connects TRBV5-1 to TRBJ2-1, with TRBD2 identical over 12 bases. CDR1 is SGHRS and CDR2 is YFSETQ in the germline V gene. The CDR3 spans 16 residues. J gave up 6 bases and V 1 base, and 5 bases lay outside the gene matches. Written as DNA, the CDR3 is TGCGCCAGCAGCTTGAGGGGACTAGCGGGTTTCAATGAGCAGTTCTTC. As protein: CASSLRGLAGFNEQFF.